This is a list of T cell receptor beta chains from one sample in a study of CD8+CD57+ T cells in acquired aplastic anemia. TCRdb re-analysed the reads in MiXCR, keeping a single row per CDR3 protein. The sample includes some 130,000 distinct CDR3 sequences, around 48% of them seen just once. The sequenced material came from sorted CD4+, CD8+, or CD8+CD57+ T cells (not recorded which) from PBMCs. Receptor source: a human donor in good health, serving as a control. Each CDR3 is given with its conserved first and last residue. D genes are given only for firm matches. Size values are once, few and many counts, or a class for expanded clones, and some rows have none.

D gene	V gene	clone size	J gene	CDR3 length	CDR3 DNA	CDR3 protein
NA	TRBV15	NA	TRBJ2-3	14	TGTGCCACCAGCAGAGTACAGGACACAGATACGCAGTATTTT	CATSRVQDTDTQYF
TRBD1	TRBV2	many	TRBJ1-6	16	TGTGCCAGCAGTGAAGAGGGGACAGGACCCCGAATACCCCTCCACTTT	CASSEEGTGPRIPLHF
NA	TRBV7-3	many	TRBJ1-1	13	TGTGCCAGCAGCTCCTCCGAGGGGGCTGAAGCTTTCTTT	CASSSSEGAEAFF
TRBD1	TRBV19	NA	TRBJ2-3	14	TGTGCCAGTAGTATCGGACAGGGTGGAGATACGCAGTATTTT	CASSIGQGGDTQYF
NA	TRBV29-1	NA	TRBJ2-1	14	TGCAGCGTTGTAAGGGGATTCTCCTACAATGAGCAGTTCTTC	CSVVRGFSYNEQFF
TRBD1	TRBV3-1	NA	TRBJ1-1	14	TGTGCCAGCAGCTTTTTGGACAGGTTCACTGAAGCTTTCTTT	CASSFLDRFTEAFF
TRBD2	TRBV7-2	once	TRBJ2-5	13	TGTGCCAGCAAGGTCAGCGGGGTAGGGACCCAGTACTTC	CASKVSGVGTQYF
TRBD2	TRBV5-1	many	TRBJ2-7	15	TGCGCCAGCAGCTTGGGCGGACGGGGGGTGAACGAGCAGTACTTC	CASSLGGRGVNEQYF
NA	TRBV20-1	many	TRBJ2-7	14	TGCAGTGCTAGATTCCGCACAGGGTACGACGAGCAGTACTTC	CSARFRTGYDEQYF
NA	TRBV20-1	many	TRBJ1-5	15	TGCAGTGCTAGATACCAGGGTACCGGAGGTCAGCCCCAGCATTTT	CSARYQGTGGQPQHF
NA	TRBV7-9	NA	TRBJ2-7	13	TGTGCCAGCAGCCCCCGGGGCAGGGACGAGCAGTGCTTC	CASSPRGRDEQCF
TRBD1	TRBV25-1	NA	TRBJ2-7	14	TGTGCCAGCAGCGATGGACAGGGGGCCTACGAGCAGTACTTC	CASSDGQGAYEQYF
NA	TRBV2	few	TRBJ2-7	11	TGTGCCAGCAGTGAATCGGGAGAGCAGTACTTC	CASSESGEQYF
NA	TRBV7-2	many	TRBJ1-3	15	TGTGCCAGCAGCTCGCGGGTAGGGCCTGGAAACACCATATATTTT	CASSSRVGPGNTIYF
TRBD2	TRBV2	many	TRBJ2-3	17	TGTGCCAGCAGGTTGGTTGGCGGGGGGGCCGCCGCAGATACGCAGTATTTT	CASRLVGGGAAADTQYF
NA	TRBV29-1	few	TRBJ2-7	14	TGCAGCGTTGAAGATGGGGACCCCCCCTACGAGCAGTACTTC	CSVEDGDPPYEQYF
TRBD2	TRBV7-7	once	TRBJ2-3	17	TGTGCCAGCAGCTTAGGAGTGACTAGCGGGGGTACAGATACGCAGTATTTT	CASSLGVTSGGTDTQYF
NA	TRBV15	medium-sized	TRBJ2-7	16	TGTGCCACCAGCAGAGAGGTAGGGGACGGTCCCTACGAGCAGTACTTC	CATSREVGDGPYEQYF
TRBD1	TRBV19	many	TRBJ1-1	16	TGTGCCAGTAGTATTGGACAGGGGGCTGGGTACACTGAAGCTTTCTTT	CASSIGQGAGYTEAFF
TRBD2	TRBV7-2	many	TRBJ2-7	17	TGTGCCAGCAGCTTAGCCCAGACTAGCGGGGCGTACTACGAGCAGTACTTC	CASSLAQTSGAYYEQYF
TRBD2	TRBV7-8	NA	TRBJ2-7	16	TGTGCCACCAGCCACCAGACTAGCGGGGGCCGGGACGAGCGGTACTTC	CATSHQTSGGRDERYF
TRBD2	TRBV10-1	NA	TRBJ2-1	12	TGCGCCAGCAGAGGGGTGGGAGGGGAGCAGTTCTTC	CASRGVGGEQFF
TRBD2	TRBV11-1	NA	TRBJ2-3	15	TGTGCCAGCAGCTCCGGGACTAGCGACACAGATACGCAGTATTTT	CASSSGTSDTDTQYF
TRBD2	TRBV25-1	NA	TRBJ2-1	15	TGTGCCAGCGGCCTGGGTAGGGAGGGCTTGGATGAGCAGTTCTTC	CASGLGREGLDEQFF
NA	TRBV27	many	TRBJ2-6	14	TGTGCCAGCAGTCTAAGGACTGGGGCCAACGTCCTGACTTTC	CASSLRTGANVLTF
TRBD2	TRBV20-1	many	TRBJ2-1	16	TGCAGTGCCATTTTCCGTAGCGGGGCATCCTACAATGAGCAGTTCTTC	CSAIFRSGASYNEQFF
NA	TRBV20-1	once	TRBJ1-5	15	TGCAGTGCTCAACTTGACCGGGCAAGCAATCAGCCCCAGCATTTT	CSAQLDRASNQPQHF
NA	TRBV6-5	many	TRBJ2-7	14	TGTGCCAGCAGTTCTCACACAATCCCCTACGAGCAGTACTTC	CASSSHTIPYEQYF
NA	TRBV7-9	NA	TRBJ2-2	12	TGCGCCAGCGCCTTAATAACCGGGGAGCTGTTTTTT	CASALITGELFF
NA	TRBV7-9	NA	TRBJ2-3	14	TGTGCCAGCAGCTTGACAGGACCGGGAGATACGCAGTATTTT	CASSLTGPGDTQYF
NA	TRBV15	NA	TRBJ2-6	17	TGTGCCACCAGCAGAGAGTTCCTAAACTCTGGGGCCAACGTCCTGACTTTC	CATSREFLNSGANVLTF
NA	TRBV7-6	NA	TRBJ2-7	13	TGTGCCAGCAGCCAAGAAGTGGGCTTCGAGCGGTACTTC	CASSQEVGFERYF
NA	TRBV9	many	TRBJ1-5	14	TGTGCCAGCAGCCGAGGGGGGACAAATCAGCCCCAGCATTTT	CASSRGGTNQPQHF
NA	TRBV29-1	NA	TRBJ2-5	15	TGCAGCGTTGATAGTGCGGGACAGTGGGAAGAGACCCAGTACTTC	CSVDSAGQWEETQYF
NA	TRBV24-1	NA	TRBJ1-5	15	TGTGCCACCAGTGATGGGGGTAACGGCAATCAGCCCCAGCATTTT	CATSDGGNGNQPQHF
TRBD2	TRBV9	few	TRBJ2-3	17	TGTGCCAGCAGCCGAGGGACTAGCGGGGGGTGGACAGATACGCAGTATTTT	CASSRGTSGGWTDTQYF
NA	TRBV20-1	NA	TRBJ1-2	14	TGCAGTGCTAGAGATGGCCGGGTAGGGTATGGCTACACCTTC	CSARDGRVGYGYTF